Following are 28 T cell receptor beta chains from one sample sequenced in a study of cytomegalovirus exposure and HLA in healthy donors. Measured with immunoSEQ multiplex PCR; TCRdb has only the in-frame clones, and not every one. The data hold over 100,000 clones, with 85% to 90% observed a single time. What was sequenced was PBMCs. These receptors all stem from a woman in her late teens or twenties in good health and CMV-seronegative.

This chain joins TRBV6-1 and TRBJ2-7; D is perhaps TRBD2 (7 bases). The ends were cut back, 2 bases at V and 2 bases at J, with 16 bases in the middle. The CDR3 has 16 amino acids. CDR1 and CDR2 from the germline V gene are MNHNS and SASEGT. The CDR3 DNA reads as TGTGCCAGCAGTGAAAGGGCCCGCGGGGGCACCTACGAGCAGTACTTC. Protein: CASSERARGGTYEQYF.

The V call is TRBV15, the J call TRBJ2-2; D possibly corresponds to TRBD1 (5 bases). Per the germline V gene, CDR1 is LNHNV and CDR2 is YYDKDF (reference sequence). Trimming removed 0 bases at V and 0 bases at J, with 8 bases between. This CDR3 is 16 amino acids long. The CDR3, as DNA: TGTGCCACCAGCAGAGACAGGGCATCGAACACCGGGGAGCTGTTTTTT. This encodes CATSRDRASNTGELFF.

This CDR3 is CASSVGLAGGYNEQFF. The CDR3 DNA reads as TGTGCCAGCAGCGTAGGTCTAGCGGGGGGTTACAATGAGCAGTTCTTC. The gene calls are TRBV9 and TRBJ2-1, with 11 bases matching TRBD2. Germline values: CDR1 SGDLS, CDR2 YYNGEE. With 0 bases clipped from V and 4 bases from J, the junction kept 3 bases outside the gene matches. The CDR3 consists of 16 residues.

The V call is TRBV18, the J call TRBJ2-7, with D uncertain. V lost 2 bases and J lost 3, with 17 bases in between. The CDR3 length is 16 residues. Germline V gene sequence: CDR1 KGHSH, CDR2 LQKENI. In DNA, the CDR3 is TGTGCCAGCTCACCATTCCCACCTGGTAGAGTCTACGAGCAGTACTTC. As protein: CASSPFPPGRVYEQYF.

The chain uses TRBV4-3 and TRBJ1-4; no clear D gene. The ends were cut back, 0 bases at V and 5 bases at J, with 10 bases in the middle. CDR3 size: 15 residues. Germline lookup yields CDR1 LGHNA and CDR2 YSLEER. CDR3 residues: CASSQDRTVNEKLFF. CDR3 sequence (DNA): TGCGCCAGCAGCCAAGATCGTACAGTGAATGAAAAACTGTTTTTT.

Only a few counts were recorded for this clone. Here the CDR3 reads CASSAWGQILDYTF. CDR3 DNA sequence: TGTGCCAGCAGTGCCTGGGGCCAAATCCTGGACTACACCTTC. The chain carries TRBV6-5 and TRBJ1-2; a weak D match, TRBD1 (5 bases). Trimming removed 5 bases at V and 10 bases at J, with 20 bases between. CDR3 size: 14 residues. Germline V gene sequence: CDR1 MNHEY, CDR2 SVGAGI.

The DNA of the CDR3 is TGTGCCAGCAGCTTACTTAGCGGGACTACCTACAATGAGCAGTTCTTC. Translated, it gives CASSLLSGTTYNEQFF. The chain recombines TRBV7-6 with TRBJ2-1; TRBD2 aligns across 8 bases. V dropped 2 bases and J dropped 2; count of bases not matched to a gene: 5. CDR3 length equals 16 residues. The germline CDR1 and CDR2 sequences are SGHVS and FNYEAQ.

This chain uses TRBV7-6 with TRBJ2-2, with TRBD2 as a possible D gene (5 bases). This CDR3 has 16 residues. In germline, CDR1 is SGHVS, CDR2 FNYEAQ. Trimming stripped 1 base from V and 0 bases from J, with 9 bases between. The DNA for the CDR3 is TGTGCCAGCAGCTTAGGAGGGCTCGCGAACACCGGGGAGCTGTTTTTT. This translates into CASSLGGLANTGELFF.

V and J are TRBV6-5 and TRBJ1-6; D is unclear. Germline V gene lookup returns CDR1 MNHEY and CDR2 SVGAGI. Trimming removed 6 bases from V and 0 bases from J, with 6 bases in between. The CDR3 contains 14 residues. CDR3 protein: CASSSSSYNSPLHF. CDR3 nucleotide sequence: TGTGCCAGCAGCTCTAGCTCCTATAATTCACCCCTCCACTTT.

The chain recombines TRBV5-1 with TRBJ1-1; D is perhaps TRBD1 (6 bases). The CDR3 totals 13 residues. V was shortened by 5 bases and J by 5 bases, with 13 bases between the two germline ends. From germline, CDR1 is SGHRS and CDR2 YFSETQ. In DNA form, the CDR3 reads TGCGCCAGCAGACAGGGTCGAAGAACTGAAGCTTTCTTT. Translation gives CASRQGRRTEAFF.

The sample holds one count of this clone. The chain links TRBV7-9 to TRBJ2-2; 12 positions agree with TRBD1. The germline V gene encodes CDR1 SEHNR and CDR2 FQNEAQ (reference sequence). This CDR3 region has 16 residues. Unmatched junction bases numbered 8, after V lost 6 bases and J lost 6 bases. The CDR3 bases are TGTGCCAGCAGGATACCGGGACAGGGGGCCGCCGGGGAGCTGTTTTTT. The encoded protein is CASRIPGQGAAGELFF.

J is TRBJ2-3 and V is TRBV13; 9 bases are shared with TRBD2. Germline CDR1 and CDR2: PRHDT and FYEKMQ (reference sequence). CDR3 size: 15 residues. Trimming removed 5 bases from V and 6 bases from J; junction bases left unmatched: 9. The CDR3 protein is CASSPRTSVPDTQYF. CDR3 coding DNA: TGTGCCAGCAGCCCCAGGACTAGCGTGCCGGATACGCAGTATTTT.

The chain carries TRBV4-3 and TRBJ2-2, with 11 bases lining up with TRBD1. V dropped 3 bases and J dropped 6; count of bases not matched to a gene: 0. The V gene's germline CDR1 is LGHNA and CDR2 YSLEER. The CDR3 is 14 amino acids. In DNA, the CDR3 is TGCGCCAGCAGCCAGGACAGGGGGCCCGGGGAGCTGTTTTTT. Protein product: CASSQDRGPGELFF.

Only a few counts were recorded for this clone. The V call is TRBV4-2, the J call TRBJ1-2, with 7 bases lining up with TRBD1. This CDR3 has 13 amino acids. Losses at the gene ends were 4 bases for V and 6 bases for J; bases not matched to a gene: 5. Per the germline V gene, CDR1 is LGHNA and CDR2 is YNFKEQ. CDR3 sequence (DNA): TGTGCCAGCAGCCCCCAAGGGGGCCATGGCTACACCTTC. It specifies CASSPQGGHGYTF.

V and J are TRBV5-6 and TRBJ2-7; the D is unclear. This CDR3 has 14 residues. The V gene's germline CDR1 is SGHDT and CDR2 YYEEEE. The V and J ends lost 0 bases and 2 bases respectively, with 9 bases between them. Here the CDR3 reads CASSLVQSAYEQYF. The CDR3, as DNA: TGTGCCAGCAGCTTGGTGCAGTCCGCCTACGAGCAGTACTTC. Drawing the rest from reference TRBV5-6 and TRBJ2-7, the complete variable domain is DAGVTQSPTHLIKTRGQQVTLRCSPKSGHDTVSWYQQALGQGPQFIFQYYEEEERQRGNFPDRFSGHQFPNYSSELNVNALLLGDSALYLCASSLVQSAYEQYFGPGTRLTVT.

The chain combines TRBV6-4 with TRBJ2-1, with 7 bases fitting TRBD1. The CDR3 spans 12 residues. Germline V gives CDR1 MRHNA, CDR2 SNTAGT. Losses at the gene ends were 11 bases for V and 6 bases for J; bases not matched to a gene: 7. As DNA, the CDR3 is TGTGCCGACCCAGACAGGGTCAATGAGCAGTTCTTC. As protein: CADPDRVNEQFF.

CDR3 sequence (DNA): TGTGCCAGCAGTTTTCCCCGGGGATACTATGGCTACACCTTC. It specifies CASSFPRGYYGYTF. The chain carries TRBV28 and TRBJ1-2, with D uncertain. V lost 3 bases and J 3 bases, leaving 11 bases between the germline ends. Germline V gene lookup returns CDR1 MDHEN and CDR2 SYDVKM. CDR3 length: 14 residues.

This chain connects TRBV7-8 to TRBJ2-7; weak D call: TRBD2 (6 bases). V dropped 5 bases and J dropped 11 bases, with 16 bases sitting between them. Germline loops: CDR1 SGHVS, CDR2 FQNEAQ. CDR3 length equals 12 residues. The CDR3 sequence is CASSIGSGEEYF. The CDR3 coding sequence is TGTGCCAGCAGCATAGGGTCGGGGGAGGAGTACTTC.

The chain joins TRBV7-9 to TRBJ1-1; D is undetermined. The CDR3 is 12 residues long. Trimming shortened V by 5 bases and J by 4 bases, and 8 bases separated the two germline ends. Germline CDR1 is SEHNR and CDR2 is FQNEAQ (reference sequence). The CDR3, as DNA: TGTGCCAGCAGCGTGGGAGTCACTGAAGCTTTCTTT. Translation: CASSVGVTEAFF.

The CDR3: CASSRGSAYNEQFF. DNA for the CDR3: TGTGCCAGCAGCCGCGGGAGTGCCTACAATGAGCAGTTCTTC. V is TRBV6-1 and J is TRBJ2-1; the match to TRBD2 covers 7 bases. The CDR3 is 14 residues long. With V trimmed by 6 bases and J by 2 bases, 4 bases remained unmatched. Looked up from germline, CDR1 is MNHNS and CDR2 is SASEGT.

V is TRBV9 and J is TRBJ1-3, with D hard to call. V was cut by 4 bases and J by 0 bases, with 20 bases left in between. The CDR3 has 18 amino acids. Germline assignment: CDR1 SGDLS and CDR2 YYNGEE. CDR3: CASSSGPTAALSGNTIYF. DNA of the CDR3: TGTGCCAGCAGCTCAGGCCCTACCGCCGCCCTCTCTGGAAACACCATATATTTT.

This clone was observed once. The chain links TRBV10-3 to TRBJ1-6, with D possibly matching TRBD1 (6 bases). The CDR3 totals 16 residues. Germline CDR1 is ENHRY and CDR2 is SYGVKD. The V end was cut by 4 bases, the J end by 0 bases, with 10 bases between. The CDR3 nucleotides read TGTGCCATCAGTGCAGGGGCCAGCTCCTATAATTCACCCCTCCACTTT. Protein sequence: CAISAGASSYNSPLHF.

The gene calls are TRBV23-1 and TRBJ2-7; 8 bases fit TRBD1. TRBV23-1 is marked as an open reading frame, function uncertain. The CDR3 extends over 15 amino acids. The V segment lost 2 bases and the J segment 5 bases; nucleotides outside the gene matches: 8. As DNA, the CDR3 is TGCGCCAGCAGTCAACCCGGACAGGGAGAGGACGAGCAGTACTTC. Translating gives CASSQPGQGEDEQYF.

This chain joins TRBV4-1 and TRBJ2-3; 10 bases map to TRBD2. Germline loops: CDR1 MGHRA, CDR2 YSYEKL. Unmatched junction bases numbered 5, after V lost 2 bases and J lost 3 bases. The CDR3 runs to 16 residues. CDR3 amino acids: CASSQSETSGTDTQYF. The CDR3 DNA sequence: TGCGCCAGCAGCCAATCGGAGACTAGCGGGACAGATACGCAGTATTTT.

The V call is TRBV19, the J call TRBJ1-5; 7 nucleotides line up with TRBD1. Germline V gives CDR1 LNHDA, CDR2 SQIVND (reference sequence). J gave up 5 bases and V 7 bases, and 8 bases lay outside the gene matches. This CDR3 comprises 14 residues. The DNA of the CDR3 is TGTGCCAGTACCGGGGACAGACCCTATCAGCCCCAGCATTTT. Its protein product is CASTGDRPYQPQHF.

This clone was picked up a small number of times. CDR3 bases: TGTGCCAGTAGTATAGCCCCGACTAGAAAGGGGACCCAGTACTTC. It translates to CASSIAPTRKGTQYF. The chain recombines TRBV19 with TRBJ2-5; D perhaps matches TRBD2 (6 bases). The CDR3 loop spans 15 amino acids. Germline V CDR1 and CDR2: LNHDA, SQIVND (reference sequence). Trimming took off 1 base at V and 7 bases at J, with 16 bases between the two ends.

This clone has just one count. This chain joins TRBV5-1 and TRBJ2-5; weak D call: TRBD1 (5 bases). Trimming took 2 bases from V and 3 from J, leaving 8 bases between them. The CDR3 consists of 13 residues. The germline gives CDR1 SGHRS, CDR2 YFSETQ. In nucleotides, the CDR3 is TGCGCCAGCAGCTTACAGGTGGAAGAGACCCAGTACTTC. This gives the protein CASSLQVEETQYF.

This clone appeared a single time. This chain joins TRBV30 and TRBJ2-7, with 7 bases lining up with TRBD2. This CDR3 has 17 residues. Trimming cost V 3 bases and J 3 bases; bases outside gene matches: 17. CDR1 GTSNPN and CDR2 SVGIG come from the germline V gene (reference sequence). CDR3 sequence reads: CAWSGGSGEQPSYEQYF. CDR3 coding DNA: TGTGCCTGGAGCGGGGGGTCGGGAGAACAGCCGAGCTACGAGCAGTACTTC.